This TCR beta chain was obtained from a study of blood T cell repertoires in COVID-19. The CDR3 contains 17 residues. Germline V CDR1 and CDR2: MDHEN, SYDVKM. V lost 0 bases, J lost 5 bases, and 17 bases lay in between. Repertoires were generated with immunoSEQ multiplex PCR, while TCRdb's copy carries only in-frame clones and drops some. The sample records 95,000 to 150,000 clones, approximately 80% being singletons. The sequence was collected from a human donor in a cohort sampled during active COVID-19. The chain recombines TRBV28 with TRBJ1-5; weak D call: TRBD1 (6 bases). Sample: peripheral blood. For the CDR3, the DNA is TGTGCCAGCAGTTTATGGACGGGGGGCCGTACCGATCAGCCCCAGCATTTT. Translated: CASSLWTGGRTDQPQHF. Variable domain in full (rest from reference TRBV28 and TRBJ1-5): DVKVTQSSRYLVKRTGEKVFLECVQDMDHENMFWYRQDPGLGLRLIYFSYDVKMKEKGDIPEGYSVSREKKERFSLILESASTNQTSMYLCASSLWTGGRTDQPQHFGDGTRLSIL.